This T cell receptor (beta chain) was identified in a study of blood T cell repertoires in COVID-19 (dated by TCRdb to 2019 to 2021). For context, the study as a whole: Collaborator samples came from the United States, Italy and Spain and covered acute and convalescent phases of COVID-19. The prospective study material was composed of cDNA or gDNA derived from T cells, B-cell-depleted T cells, or PBMCs. Deeply sampled blood TCRbeta repertoires from subjects exposed to, actively infected with, or recovered from COVID-19 were included in the dataset. The repertoires were made available in a free public database intended to serve as a resource for research on the immune response to SARS-CoV-2. Samples were obtained from the ongoing ImmuneRACE study (first 160 participants) and from 1,000 to 1,500 subjects provided by 6 global collaborators. The sample metadata nearly always contained a de-identified subject ID, COVID-19 status, age in years and sex. Where HLA class I and class II types were available, the types were taken from metadata supplied by the sample provider, not from assay-based typing. The paper as a whole reports these results and caveats: The quantity of clinical and demographic metadata differed by source and by participant and was supplied without curation.

TCRbeta CDR3 regions were amplified from genomic DNA using the immunoSEQ Assay, a bias-controlled multiplex PCR. The authors processed their data as follows. Nucleated cell counts per sample were estimated from amplification of reference gene primers within the assay. To quantify the absolute abundance of each unique TCRbeta CDR3 rearrangement, sequence reads were collapsed and filtered. For each sample, productive Simpson clonality was calculated by taking the square root of Simpson's diversity index across productive rearrangements. This immuneACCESS table, as held by TCRdb, lists in-frame sequences with V and J called but not all clones. Of the missing ones, under half trace to an unresolved V gene in checked studies; the others have no known cause. V and J calls and clone size are those listed in that table; D and trimming were worked out from the DNA. In all, the sample holds 300,000 to 400,000 clones, and 87% of those were seen once. Roughly 2.1% of the sample is in the top ten clones.

One collaborating source in Seattle enrolled patients during active infection and followed them longitudinally through the course of disease. Whole blood was collected in K2EDTA tubes by collaborating institutions according to the institutions' own protocols. For TCRbeta analysis, collaborators shipped samples in one of three forms: frozen whole blood, isolated PBMCs, or DNA extracted from either of those sample types. Measured from the cysteine to the phenylalanine, the CDR3 is 13 residues long. Only the CDR3 part of the read is kept: 39 bases, read in frame from the first base. The V and J ends are trimmed by 6 bases and 5 bases, leaving 11 bases between them. CDR1 and CDR2 are drawn from the germline V gene (reference sequence): WNHNN, SYGVQD. As for this clone: It lacks a known antigen. Per-nucleotide qualities are absent, and no much larger clonotype sits a single base away.

Source material: peripheral blood. The chain employs TRBV10-1 and TRBJ1-5; D gene: possibly TRBD1, on 5 matching bases. The receptor's source is a woman aged 55 to 70 with COVID-19, enrolled during active disease. DNA sequence: TGCGCCAGCAGCCCCGCGGGGGATCAGCCCCAGCATTTT. This yields the protein CASSPAGDQPQHF.